The entry below describes one T cell receptor beta chain. Its antigen is still unknown. The source of the sample is a study of graft-versus-host responses after intestinal transplantation. General observations from the study: Recipient marrow showed GvH clones, some seen first in ileum or blood.

The CDR3 covers 15 residues. From germline, CDR1 is SGHTA and CDR2 FQGNSA. The V segment lost 5 bases and the J segment 7 bases; nucleotides outside the gene matches: 7. Only in-frame clones appear in the TCRdb table, and some are missing; sequencing was by immunoSEQ multiplex PCR. Seen here are tens of thousands of clones, around 87% observed once, and the top ten hold about 4%. This sequence joins TRBV7-2 and TRBJ2-2, with 10 bases lining up with TRBD2. The sample was unstimulated CD8+ T cells sorted from spleen or lymph node cells, taken before transplant. This TCR came from a human donor who was the organ donor for an intestinal transplant. The CDR3 DNA reads as TGTGCCAGCAGCGAGCGGGGGGGCCTAGACGGGGAGCTGTTTTTT. Its protein is CASSERGGLDGELFF.